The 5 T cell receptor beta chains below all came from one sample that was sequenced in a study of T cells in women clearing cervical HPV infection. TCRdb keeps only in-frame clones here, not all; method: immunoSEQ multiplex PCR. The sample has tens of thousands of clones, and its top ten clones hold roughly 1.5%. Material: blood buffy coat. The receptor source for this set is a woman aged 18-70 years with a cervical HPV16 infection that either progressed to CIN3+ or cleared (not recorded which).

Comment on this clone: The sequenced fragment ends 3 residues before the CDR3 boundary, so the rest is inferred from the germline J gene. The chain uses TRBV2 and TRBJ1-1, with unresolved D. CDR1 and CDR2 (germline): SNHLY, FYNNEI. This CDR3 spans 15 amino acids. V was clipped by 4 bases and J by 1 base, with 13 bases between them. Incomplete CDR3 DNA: TGTGCCAGCAGTGTGACCCAGGTCGGGAACACTGAA. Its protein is CASSVTQVGNTE. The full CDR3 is CASSVTQVGNTEAFF.

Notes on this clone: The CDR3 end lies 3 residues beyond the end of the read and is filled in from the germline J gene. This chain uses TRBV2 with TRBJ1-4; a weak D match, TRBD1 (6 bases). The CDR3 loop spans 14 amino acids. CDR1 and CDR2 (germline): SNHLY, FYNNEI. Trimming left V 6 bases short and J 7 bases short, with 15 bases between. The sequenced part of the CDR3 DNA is TGTGCCAGCAGCGGACAGAAGAGGGGTGAAAAA. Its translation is CASSGQKRGEK. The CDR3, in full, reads CASSGQKRGEKLFF.

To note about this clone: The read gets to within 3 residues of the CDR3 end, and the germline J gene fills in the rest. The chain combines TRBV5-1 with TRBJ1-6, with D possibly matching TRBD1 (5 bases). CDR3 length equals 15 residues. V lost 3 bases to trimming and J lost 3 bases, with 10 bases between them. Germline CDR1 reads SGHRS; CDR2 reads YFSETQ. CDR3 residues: CASSSNRNYNSPLHF. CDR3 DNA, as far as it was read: TGCGCCAGCAGCTCCAACAGGAACTATAATTCACCC.

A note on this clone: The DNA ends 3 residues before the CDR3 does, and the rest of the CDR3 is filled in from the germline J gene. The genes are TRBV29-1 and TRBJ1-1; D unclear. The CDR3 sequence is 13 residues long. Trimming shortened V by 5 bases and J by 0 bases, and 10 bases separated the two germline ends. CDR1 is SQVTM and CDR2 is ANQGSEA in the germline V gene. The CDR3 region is CSVFNSMNTEAFF. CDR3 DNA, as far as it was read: TGCAGCGTTTTTAACTCCATGAACACTGAA.

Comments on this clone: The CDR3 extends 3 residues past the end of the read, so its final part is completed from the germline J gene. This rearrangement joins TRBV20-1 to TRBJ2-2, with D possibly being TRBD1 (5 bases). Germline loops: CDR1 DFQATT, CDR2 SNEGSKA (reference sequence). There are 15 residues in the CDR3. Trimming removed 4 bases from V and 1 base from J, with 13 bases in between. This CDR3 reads CSAKEGQGNTGELFF. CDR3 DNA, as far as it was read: TGCAGTGCTAAGGAAGGGCAGGGGAACACCGGGGAG.